This TCR beta chain was obtained from a study of blood T cells in healthy people across ages. This clonotype appeared many times. V dropped 5 bases and J dropped 4; count of bases not matched to a gene: 14. The CDR3 extends over 16 amino acids. Germline assignment: CDR1 SGHTA and CDR2 FQGNSA. Primers used in a second PCR of about 6 to 11 cycles were a sample-barcoded 5' primer and a J-beta primer mix. TCRdb itself ran the 5' RACE reads through MiXCR, one entry per CDR3 protein. The sample records 540,000 or so distinct CDR3 sequences, 24% being singletons. The same sample was also used in a study of T cells of mothers and their children. That paper adds: Related mother-child pairs shared slightly more overlap than unrelated pairs, but the difference was non-significant.

The sequencing sample was made of blood. The chain carries TRBV7-2 and TRBJ2-7; 7 nucleotides match TRBD1. The clonotype comes from a boy between 10 and 17 years old in good health. The CDR3 protein is CASSRGNLGQVYEQYF. The CDR3 region has the DNA TGTGCCAGCAGCCGTGGGAATTTAGGACAGGTGTACGAGCAGTACTTC.